This T cell receptor (beta chain) was obtained from a study of T-cell memory formation after mild COVID-19. As for the study in general: TCR clusters were largely donor specific. General observations from the study: Pre-infection memory harbored some responding clones, suggesting cross-reactive memory joined. Balance between CD4 and CD8 was seen in clones contracting day 15 to 85, and a CD4+ lean was seen in later expanders.

Worth noting for this clonotype: Antigen specificity is unknown.

The CDR3 extends over 16 amino acids. Losses at the gene ends were 0 bases for V and 3 bases for J; bases not matched to a gene: 7. Germline assignment: CDR1 SGHKS and CDR2 YYEKEE (reference sequence). The 5'RACE method, run with constant-segment primers, produced TCR alpha and TCR beta cDNA libraries (carrying sample barcodes and UMIs). In TCRdb, the 5' RACE reads were re-called with MiXCR into one record per CDR3 protein. The table records 6,800 or so distinct CDR3 sequences, 58% of them present only once. The gene calls are TRBV5-5 and TRBJ2-5; 8 bases map to TRBD2. This TCR came from an adult who had mild COVID-19 (a few samples of this study predate the infection). Cell type and time point are not known. Source material: PBMCs or a T cell subset sorted from them (not recorded which). The CDR3: CASSLVARGVEETQYF. The DNA of the CDR3 is TGTGCCAGCAGCTTGGTAGCGCGGGGGGTTGAAGAGACCCAGTACTTC.